This TCR beta chain came from a study of STAT3 mutations in large granular lymphocyte leukemia. The wider study: Over half of T-LGLL patients had one or more immunosuppressive regimens.

Each sample's TCRbeta library yielded on average about 40,773 productive templates. Measured with immunoSEQ multiplex PCR; TCRdb has only the in-frame clones, and not every one. The profile shows over 30,000 clones, 75% to 90% of them singletons. Between the trimmed V and J ends, which lost 6 bases and 10 bases, there was a span of 30 bases. From germline, CDR1 is MDHEN and CDR2 SYDVKM. The CDR3 runs 17 residues. Study-level points and caveats: In some patients, a small highly pathogenic clone possibly went undetected. Samples missed the first appearance of the clone. At least one immunodominant TCR beta clonotype appeared in every T-cell large granular lymphocyte leukemia patient.

Worth noting for this clone: Antigen specificity is unknown.

This chain joins TRBV28 and TRBJ2-5; D is tentatively TRBD1 or TRBD2 (5 bases each). The sequence was obtained from a man in his fifties or sixties with T-cell large granular lymphocyte leukemia. Some clones in this sample may be carry-over from other donors' samples. What was sequenced was peripheral blood mononuclear cells. For the CDR3, the DNA is TGTGCCAGCAGCCAAACCCCCAGAGGCTACCCTCGAGGGGACCAGTACTTC. Protein product: CASSQTPRGYPRGDQYF.